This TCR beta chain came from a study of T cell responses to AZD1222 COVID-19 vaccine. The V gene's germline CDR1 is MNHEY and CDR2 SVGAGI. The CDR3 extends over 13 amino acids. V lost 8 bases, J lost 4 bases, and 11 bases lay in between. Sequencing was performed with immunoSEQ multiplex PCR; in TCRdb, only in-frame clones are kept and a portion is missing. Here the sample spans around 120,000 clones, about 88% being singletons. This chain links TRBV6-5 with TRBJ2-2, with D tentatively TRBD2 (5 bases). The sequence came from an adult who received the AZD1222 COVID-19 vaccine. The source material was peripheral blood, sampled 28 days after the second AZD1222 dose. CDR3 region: CASRRPFTGELFF. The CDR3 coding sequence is TGTGCCAGCCGGAGGCCATTCACCGGGGAGCTGTTTTTT.